This T cell receptor (beta chain) was captured in a study of blood T cell repertoires in COVID-19. Overall study: COVID-19 samples, acute and convalescent, were from the United States, Italy and Spain. From T cells, B-cell-depleted T cells, or PBMCs came the material, which was cDNA or gDNA.

In the source study's methods: From reference gene primer amplification, estimates of nucleated cell counts were derived. This table comes from immunoSEQ multiplex PCR, and its TCRdb copy is limited to in-frame clones, with some not included. V and J calls plus clone size are reproduced from that table; the DNA served to infer D and trimming. The sample includes 150,000 to 200,000 clones, more than 80% seen only once; the top ten take 1.5% to 2.5%. The CDR3 totals 14 residues. Germline assignment: CDR1 SEHNR and CDR2 FQNEAQ (reference sequence). V was cut by 5 bases and J by 1 base, with 8 bases left in between.

This sequence originates from a woman aged 60-75 years with COVID-19, enrolled during active disease. Sequenced sample: peripheral blood. The chain couples TRBV7-9 to TRBJ2-2; D remains ambiguous. The CDR3 here is CASSHRGNTGELFF. The CDR3, as DNA: TGTGCCAGCAGCCACCGCGGGAACACCGGGGAGCTGTTTTTT.